This TCR beta chain was documented in a study of CD8 T cells in Susac syndrome. Whole-study findings and limits: The study conceded that its TCR sequencing and HLA analysis involved relatively few individuals.

Of note for this clonotype: Antigen specificity is unknown.

Blood CD8+ and CD4+ T cells underwent high-throughput TCR beta sequencing. Bulk CD8+ and CD4+ cells came from magnetic negative isolation; CD8+ TEMRA by FACS. Germline CDR1 PRHDT, CDR2 FYEKMQ (reference sequence). The CDR3 contains 15 residues. Trimming shortened V by 2 bases and J by 0 bases, and 8 bases separated the two germline ends. RNA was extracted with the RNeasy kit, and a quantity of about 0.45 to 1 ug was reverse transcribed using random hexamers. The TCR beta CDR3 was amplified by immunoSEQ multiplex PCR across 54 Vbeta, 13 Jbeta. TCRdb independently ran MiXCR on the immunoSEQ multiplex PCR reads; one entry per CDR3 protein. The table records 200,000 to 250,000 distinct CDR3 sequences, 92% of them present only once.

Source material: CD8+ T cells from PBMCs. The chain combines TRBV13 with TRBJ1-3; D is undetermined. The source of this sequence is a human donor with multiple sclerosis. Here the CDR3 reads CASSLMVNSGNTIYF. Written as DNA, the CDR3 is TGTGCCAGCAGCTTAATGGTAAACTCTGGAAACACCATATATTTT.